These T cell receptor beta chains were read from a single sample in a study of blood T cell repertoires in COVID-19. Assay used: immunoSEQ multiplex PCR; TCRdb lists only in-frame clones, some missing. The repertoire includes some 190,000 clones, roughly 80% of them detected once, and approximately 10% sits in the top ten. Sequencing was done on a sample of peripheral blood. The receptors shown here come from a woman in her 40s with COVID-19, enrolled during active disease. Each CDR3 is given with its conserved first and last residue. Rows give clone size only sometimes, using once, few, many, or a class for an expanded clone.

clone size,V gene,J gene,CDR3 length,CDR3 protein
once,TRBV29-1,TRBJ1-2,11,CKVPGPGGYTF
.,TRBV27,TRBJ2-1,11,CASSLSNEQFF
.,TRBV27,TRBJ1-1,14,CASSLLGQNTEAFF
many,TRBV6-5,TRBJ2-2,16,CASSSNTGRNTGELFF
.,TRBV5-1,TRBJ1-1,15,CASSLADRDATEAFF
.,TRBV5-1,TRBJ1-6,16,CASSLAIGDYNSPLHF
.,TRBV19,TRBJ1-2,11,CASSQYYGYTF
many,TRBV5-1,TRBJ2-2,14,CASSSTGGLGELFF
.,TRBV7-6,TRBJ2-3,18,CASSLVGGSGLNTDTQYF
.,TRBV9,TRBJ1-1,14,CASSVGQTNTEAFF
.,TRBV6-2/TRBV6-3,TRBJ2-5,18,CASSTAGTGFFGRETQYF
.,TRBV2,TRBJ1-2,12,CASSDFQGGYTF
few,TRBV5-4,TRBJ1-1,13,CASRMDRGTEAFF
.,TRBV30,TRBJ1-1,15,CAWSVNLNLATEAFF
.,TRBV30,TRBJ2-6,17,CAWRWGVLKAGANVLTF
.,TRBV3-1/TRBV3-2,TRBJ2-5,13,CATNSGGAETQYF
.,TRBV30,TRBJ2-1,15,CAWSGGGQGSHEQFF
.,TRBV2,TRBJ2-5,15,CASSDPSGDKETQYF
.,TRBV4-2,TRBJ1-3,15,CASSRTGQGGNTIYF
.,TRBV6-5,TRBJ2-2,15,CASTLVLGGTGELFF
few,TRBV6-1,TRBJ1-3,16,CASSDVGQGSGNTIYF
.,TRBV30,TRBJ2-1,15,CAWSGVAGVTHEQFF
.,TRBV6-5,TRBJ1-1,14,CASQRNRKNTEAFF
.,TRBV29-1,TRBJ2-7,12,CSVGRDSYEQYF
.,TRBV2,TRBJ1-5,14,CASSGGQGHQPQHF
once,TRBV27,TRBJ1-1,14,CASSLRWAGIEAFF
.,TRBV7-6,TRBJ2-2,16,CASSPPSSGSTGELFF
.,TRBV6-5,TRBJ1-1,12,CASSSGRAEAFF
.,TRBV6-1,TRBJ2-7,16,CASSEGVRGFIYEQYF
.,TRBV30,TRBJ2-1,16,CAWSSGGAVDHNEQFF
.,TRBV7-9,TRBJ2-1,16,CASSRQTGAKNNEQFF
.,TRBV6-5,TRBJ1-3,16,CASSYSNRRGGNTIYF
once,TRBV10-3,TRBJ1-2,14,CAIRPGQGGGGYTF
.,TRBV12-5,TRBJ2-3,12,CASGPSTDTQYF
.,TRBV25-1,TRBJ1-4,15,CASSATTGANEKLFF
.,TRBV18,TRBJ1-5,15,CASSTGGPLYQPQHF
.,TRBV5-1,TRBJ2-1,15,CASSLTSGSYNEQFF
.,TRBV27,TRBJ2-7,14,CASRTGGWAYEQYF
.,TRBV7-3,TRBJ1-2,15,CASSTGADSGYGYTF
.,TRBV21-1,TRBJ1-6,15,CASSSRTGRNSPLHF
once,TRBV28,TRBJ2-7,13,CASSFLGPYEQYF
once,TRBV19,TRBJ1-1,15,CASSAGQGIPSVAFF
few,TRBV30,TRBJ1-1,13,CAWSSQGNTEAFF
few,TRBV4-1,TRBJ1-1,18,CASSQEWAPVRMNTEAFF
.,TRBV20-1,TRBJ2-5,17,CSASPLIRDKYQETQYF
.,TRBV7-8,TRBJ1-5,16,CASSLGGAAGNQPQHF
.,TRBV6-1,TRBJ2-2,18,CASSEVGFGTANTGELFF
.,TRBV15,TRBJ1-1,15,CATSRETGRITEAFF
.,TRBV30,TRBJ1-6,14,CAWKGLGARSPLHF